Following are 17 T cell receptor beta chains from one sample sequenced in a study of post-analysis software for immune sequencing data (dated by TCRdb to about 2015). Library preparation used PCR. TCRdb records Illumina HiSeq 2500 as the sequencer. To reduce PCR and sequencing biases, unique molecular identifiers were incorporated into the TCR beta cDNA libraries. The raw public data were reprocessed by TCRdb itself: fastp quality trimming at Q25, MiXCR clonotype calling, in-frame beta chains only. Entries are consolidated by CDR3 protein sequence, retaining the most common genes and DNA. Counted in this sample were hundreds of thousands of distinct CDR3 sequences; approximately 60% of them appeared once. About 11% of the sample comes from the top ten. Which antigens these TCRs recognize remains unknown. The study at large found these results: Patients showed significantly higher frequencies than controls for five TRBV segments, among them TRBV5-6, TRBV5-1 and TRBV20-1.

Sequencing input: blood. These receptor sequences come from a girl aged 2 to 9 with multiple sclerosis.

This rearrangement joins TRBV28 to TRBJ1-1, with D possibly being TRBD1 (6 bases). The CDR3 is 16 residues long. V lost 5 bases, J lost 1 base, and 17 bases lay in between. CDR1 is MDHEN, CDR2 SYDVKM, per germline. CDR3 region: CASSPGLGGKNTEAFF. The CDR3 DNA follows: TGTGCCAGCAGTCCCGGGCTCGGGGGCAAGAACACTGAAGCTTTCTTT.

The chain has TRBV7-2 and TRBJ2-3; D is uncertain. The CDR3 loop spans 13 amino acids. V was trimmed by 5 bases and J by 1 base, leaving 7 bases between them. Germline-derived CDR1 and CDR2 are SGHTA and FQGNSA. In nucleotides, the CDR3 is TGTGCCAGCAGCCGTAGAGGCACAGATACGCAGTATTTT. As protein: CASSRRGTDTQYF.

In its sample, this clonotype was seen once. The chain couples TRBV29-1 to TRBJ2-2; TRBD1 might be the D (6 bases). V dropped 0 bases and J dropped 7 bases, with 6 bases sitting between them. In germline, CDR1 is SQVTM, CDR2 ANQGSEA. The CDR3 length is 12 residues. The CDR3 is CSVEDRGGELFF. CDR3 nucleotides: TGCAGCGTTGAAGACAGGGGCGGGGAGCTGTTTTTT.

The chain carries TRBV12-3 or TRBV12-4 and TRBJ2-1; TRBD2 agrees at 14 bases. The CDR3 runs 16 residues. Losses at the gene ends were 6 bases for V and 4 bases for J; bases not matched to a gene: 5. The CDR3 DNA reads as TGTGCCAGCAGCCGGGGACTAGCGGGGGCTTACAATGAGCAGTTCTTC. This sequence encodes CASSRGLAGAYNEQFF.

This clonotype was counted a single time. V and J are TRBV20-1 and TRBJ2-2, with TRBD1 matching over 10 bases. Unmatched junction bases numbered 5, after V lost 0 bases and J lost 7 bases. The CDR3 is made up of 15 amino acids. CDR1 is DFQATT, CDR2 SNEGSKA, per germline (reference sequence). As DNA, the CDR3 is TGCAGTGCTAGAGATCGACAGGGGGCTGGCGGGGAGCTGTTTTTT. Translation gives CSARDRQGAGGELFF.

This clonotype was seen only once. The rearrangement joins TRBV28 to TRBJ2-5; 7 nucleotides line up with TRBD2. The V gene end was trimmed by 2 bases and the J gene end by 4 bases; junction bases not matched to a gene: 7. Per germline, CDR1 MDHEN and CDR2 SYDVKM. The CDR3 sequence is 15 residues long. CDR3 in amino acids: CASSLKPQRGETQYF. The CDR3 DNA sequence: TGTGCCAGCAGTTTAAAACCCCAGCGGGGAGAGACCCAGTACTTC.

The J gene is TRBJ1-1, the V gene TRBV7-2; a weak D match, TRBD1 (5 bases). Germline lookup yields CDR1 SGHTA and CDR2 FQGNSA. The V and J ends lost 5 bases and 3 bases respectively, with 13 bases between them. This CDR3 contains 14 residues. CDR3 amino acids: CASSQGVTYTEAFF. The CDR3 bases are TGTGCCAGCAGCCAGGGAGTTACATACACTGAAGCTTTCTTT.

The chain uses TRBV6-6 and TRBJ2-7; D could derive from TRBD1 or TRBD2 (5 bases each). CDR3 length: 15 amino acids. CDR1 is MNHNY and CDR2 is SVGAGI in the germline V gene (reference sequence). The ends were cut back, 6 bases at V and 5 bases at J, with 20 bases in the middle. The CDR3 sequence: CASRQHAGSWDEQYF. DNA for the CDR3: TGTGCCAGCAGACAACACGCAGGGAGTTGGGACGAGCAGTACTTC.

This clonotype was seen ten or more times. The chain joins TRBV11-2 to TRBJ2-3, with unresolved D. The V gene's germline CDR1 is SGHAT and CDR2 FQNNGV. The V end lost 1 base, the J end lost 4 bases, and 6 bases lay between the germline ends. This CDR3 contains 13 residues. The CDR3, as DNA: TGTGCCAGCAGCTTAGGTGGATCAGATACGCAGTATTTT. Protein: CASSLGGSDTQYF.

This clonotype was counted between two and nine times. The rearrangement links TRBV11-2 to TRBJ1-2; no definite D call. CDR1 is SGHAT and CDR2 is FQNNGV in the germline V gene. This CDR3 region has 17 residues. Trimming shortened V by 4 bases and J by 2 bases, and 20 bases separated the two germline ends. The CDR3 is CASSSHVLGKGNYGYTF. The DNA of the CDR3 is TGTGCCAGCAGCTCGCACGTGTTGGGCAAGGGAAACTATGGCTACACCTTC.

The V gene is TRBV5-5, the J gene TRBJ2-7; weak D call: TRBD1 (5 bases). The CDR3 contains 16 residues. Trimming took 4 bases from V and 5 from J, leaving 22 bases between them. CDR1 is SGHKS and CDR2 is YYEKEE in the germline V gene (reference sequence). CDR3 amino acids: CASSPHHNGWGNEQYF. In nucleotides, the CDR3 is TGTGCCAGCAGCCCTCATCACAATGGTTGGGGCAACGAGCAGTACTTC.

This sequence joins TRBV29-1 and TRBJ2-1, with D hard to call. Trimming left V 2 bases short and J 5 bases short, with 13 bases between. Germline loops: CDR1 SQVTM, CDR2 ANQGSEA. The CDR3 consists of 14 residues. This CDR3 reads CSVERLVGDNEQFF. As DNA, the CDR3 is TGCAGCGTTGAACGGCTAGTTGGTGACAATGAGCAGTTCTTC.

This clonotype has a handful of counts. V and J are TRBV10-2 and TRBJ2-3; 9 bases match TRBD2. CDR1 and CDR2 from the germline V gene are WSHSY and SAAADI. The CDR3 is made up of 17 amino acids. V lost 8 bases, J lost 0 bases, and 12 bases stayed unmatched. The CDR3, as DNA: TGCGCCAGCTTTGCGGGAGGGCCAGTCCCCAGCACAGATACGCAGTATTTT. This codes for CASFAGGPVPSTDTQYF.

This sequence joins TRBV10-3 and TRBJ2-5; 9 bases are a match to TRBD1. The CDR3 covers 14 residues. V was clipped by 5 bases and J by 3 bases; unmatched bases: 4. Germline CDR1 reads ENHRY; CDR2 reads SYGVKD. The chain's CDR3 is CAISLTGGEETQYF. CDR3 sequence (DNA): TGTGCCATCAGTTTAACAGGGGGCGAAGAGACCCAGTACTTC.

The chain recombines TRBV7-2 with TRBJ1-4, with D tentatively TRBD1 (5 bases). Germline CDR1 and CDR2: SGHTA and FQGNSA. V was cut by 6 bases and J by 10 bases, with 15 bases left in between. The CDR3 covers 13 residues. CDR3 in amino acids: CASSAGTSGKLFF. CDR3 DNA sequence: TGTGCCAGCAGTGCCGGGACCTCCGGAAAACTGTTTTTT. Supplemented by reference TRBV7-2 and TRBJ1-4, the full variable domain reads GAGVSQSPSNKVTEKGKDVELRCDPISGHTALYWYRQSLGQGLEFLIYFQGNSAPDKSGLPSDRFSAERTGGSVSTLTIQRTQQEDSAVYLCASSAGTSGKLFFGSGTQLSVL.

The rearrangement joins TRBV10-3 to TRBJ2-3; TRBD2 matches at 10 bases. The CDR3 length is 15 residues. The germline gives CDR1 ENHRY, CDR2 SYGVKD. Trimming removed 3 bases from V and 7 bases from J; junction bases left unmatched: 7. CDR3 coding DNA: TGTGCCATCAGTGAAGGGTCTAGCGGGGGAAATACGCAGTATTTT. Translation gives CAISEGSSGGNTQYF.

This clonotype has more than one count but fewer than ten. CDR3 region: CASSLSRTTSQGYTF. The DNA for the CDR3 is TGTGCCAGCAGTTTAAGCAGAACCACCTCGCAAGGCTACACCTTC. This chain uses TRBV28 with TRBJ1-2; D is unclear. The CDR3 consists of 15 residues. V lost 2 bases and J lost 8, with 18 bases in between. From germline, CDR1 is MDHEN and CDR2 SYDVKM.